What follows describes a single T cell receptor (beta chain). Germline-derived CDR1 and CDR2 are MNHEY and SVGEGT. This CDR3 contains 16 residues. V was clipped by 0 bases and J by 0 bases, with 9 bases between them. In the original workflow: Scientists estimated how many nucleated cells there were by amplifying reference gene primers. The data were produced by immunoSEQ multiplex PCR, yet TCRdb's version contains in-frame clones alone and is incomplete. V, J and clone size are those of that table, while D and trimming were read from the DNA. The table shows tens of thousands of clones, with roughly four fifths occurring only once. The entry originates in a study of blood T cell repertoires in COVID-19. Study as a whole: Sample material is recorded as cDNA or gDNA derived from T cells, B-cell-depleted T cells, or PBMCs.

The receptor was derived from a man in his 70s with acute or convalescent COVID-19. Sequenced sample: peripheral blood. The rearrangement links TRBV6-2 or TRBV6-3 to TRBJ1-5, with D perhaps TRBD1 (6 bases). This CDR3 is CASSYSGTSSNQPQHF. The DNA for the CDR3 is TGTGCCAGCAGTTACTCGGGGACATCTAGCAATCAGCCCCAGCATTTT.